Listed here are 14 T cell receptor beta chains from one sample, sequenced in a study of cytomegalovirus exposure and HLA in healthy donors. With 60 Vbeta and 13 Jbeta primers, the PCR was carried out. TCRdb keeps only in-frame clones here, not all; method: immunoSEQ multiplex PCR. The sample carries under 150,000 clones, 78% recorded once. Sequencing used PBMCs. All receptors come from a woman aged 40 to 50 in good health and CMV-seropositive.

V gene TRBV9 combines with J gene TRBJ2-7; weak D call: TRBD2 (7 bases). V gave up 4 bases and J gave up 4 bases, with 15 bases separating them. The CDR3 runs to 14 residues. Germline V CDR1 and CDR2: SGDLS, YYNGEE. CDR3 region: CASSPGGGGYEQYF. The CDR3 DNA reads TGTGCCAGCAGCCCAGGAGGGGGGGGATACGAGCAGTACTTC.

The gene calls are TRBV7-2 and TRBJ2-5, with 12 bases lining up with TRBD2. Trimming at V came to 7 bases and at J to 0 bases, leaving 3 bases not matched to a gene. Germline CDR1 SGHTA, CDR2 FQGNSA. This CDR3 has 15 amino acids. CDR3 protein: CASTGLAGHQETQYF. In nucleotides, the CDR3 is TGTGCCAGCACCGGACTAGCGGGGCACCAAGAGACCCAGTACTTC.

The chain recombines TRBV19 with TRBJ1-4; D is perhaps TRBD1 (5 bases). The V end was cut by 8 bases, the J end by 7 bases, with 8 bases between. The CDR3 extends over 11 amino acids. Germline CDR1 LNHDA, CDR2 SQIVND (reference sequence). The CDR3 region has the DNA TGTGCCAGTGGGGCGAGTGAAAAACTGTTTTTT. Protein: CASGASEKLFF. Supplemented by reference TRBV19 and TRBJ1-4, the full variable domain reads DGGITQSPKYLFRKEGQNVTLSCEQNLNHDAMYWYRQDPGQGLRLIYYSQIVNDFQKGDIAEGYSVSREKKESFPLTVTSAQKNPTAFYLCASGASEKLFFGSGTQLSVL.

The chain uses TRBV5-4 and TRBJ2-7; possibly TRBD1 for D (8 bases). CDR3 size: 16 residues. Germline lookup yields CDR1 SGHNT and CDR2 YYREEE (reference sequence). The V end was cut by 0 bases, the J end by 3 bases, with 16 bases between. As DNA, the CDR3 is TGTGCCAGCAGCTTGGGGGGGGGCAGGGGGCTCTACGAGCAGTACTTC. Its protein product is CASSLGGGRGLYEQYF.

In this sample, this clone turned up a few times. V and J are TRBV5-4 and TRBJ2-1; 8 bases are a match to TRBD1. The V and J ends lost 3 bases and 8 bases, in that order; junction bases with no gene match: 10. Germline V gene sequence: CDR1 SGHNT, CDR2 YYREEE (reference sequence). The CDR3 spans 15 residues. The CDR3 sequence: CASSSIGQGRDEQFF. Here the CDR3 DNA reads TGTGCCAGCAGCTCGATAGGACAGGGTAGGGATGAGCAGTTCTTC. Full variable domain (outside the CDR3, taken from reference TRBV5-4 and TRBJ2-1): ETGVTQSPTHLIKTRGQQVTLRCSSQSGHNTVSWYQQALGQGPQFIFQYYREEENGRGNFPPRFSGLQFPNYSSELNVNALELDDSALYLCASSSIGQGRDEQFFGPGTRLTVL.

J is TRBJ2-3 and V is TRBV5-1, with TRBD2 matching over 9 bases. This CDR3 has 16 amino acids. The germline gives CDR1 SGHRS, CDR2 YFSETQ. J gave up 0 bases and V 4 bases, and 6 bases lay outside the gene matches. CDR3 sequence reads: CASSPGLAQSTDTQYF. The DNA for the CDR3 is TGCGCCAGCAGCCCTGGACTAGCGCAAAGCACAGATACGCAGTATTTT.

This rearrangement joins TRBV4-2 to TRBJ2-3; 11 nucleotides align to TRBD2. The CDR3 has 16 residues. After removal of 3 bases from V and 3 bases from J, the junction contained 5 bases not matched to a gene. Germline CDR1 is LGHNA and CDR2 is YNFKEQ. CDR3 in DNA: TGTGCCAGCAGCCAGGGACTAGCGGACGGGACAGATACGCAGTATTTT. Protein sequence: CASSQGLADGTDTQYF.

The rearrangement links TRBV5-1 to TRBJ1-2; TRBD1 is a possible D gene (6 bases). Germline V gives CDR1 SGHRS, CDR2 YFSETQ. Trimming cost V 0 bases and J 4 bases, with 10 bases left between them. The CDR3 loop spans 14 amino acids. This CDR3 is CASSLEGGGYGYTF. The CDR3 DNA reads TGCGCCAGCAGCTTGGAAGGGGGGGGCTATGGCTACACCTTC. Variable domain in full (rest from reference TRBV5-1 and TRBJ1-2): KAGVTQTPRYLIKTRGQQVTLSCSPISGHRSVSWYQQTPGQGLQFLFEYFSETQRNKGNFPGRFSGRQFSNSRSEMNVSTLELGDSALYLCASSLEGGGYGYTFGSGTRLTVV.

This chain uses TRBV5-1 with TRBJ2-7, with D possibly TRBD2 on 6 matching bases. The length of the CDR3 is 13 residues. Germline V lookup: CDR1 SGHRS, CDR2 YFSETQ. V dropped 4 bases and J dropped 8 bases, with 16 bases sitting between them. CDR3 loop: CASSPGVGTKQYF. The CDR3 DNA reads as TGCGCCAGCAGCCCGGGGGTAGGGACGAAGCAGTACTTC.

The chain combines TRBV25-1 with TRBJ2-1, with D possibly TRBD1 on 5 matching bases. In germline, CDR1 is MGHDK, CDR2 SYGVNS. V was trimmed by 6 bases and J by 5 bases, leaving 20 bases between them. The CDR3 contains 16 residues. The CDR3 spells CASSLSGERGHNEQFF. In DNA form, the CDR3 reads TGTGCCAGCAGCCTAAGTGGGGAAAGGGGCCACAATGAGCAGTTCTTC.

The chain is built from TRBV6-6 and TRBJ2-2; D remains ambiguous. The CDR3 consists of 15 residues. Germline CDR1 is MNHNY and CDR2 is SVGAGI (reference sequence). V lost 2 bases and J lost 0, with 7 bases in between. The CDR3 spells CASSYGAANTGELFF. CDR3 coding DNA: TGTGCCAGCAGTTACGGCGCGGCGAACACCGGGGAGCTGTTTTTT.

This clone appeared once. The chain carries TRBV14 and TRBJ2-5; D possibly corresponds to TRBD2 (5 bases). The V and J ends lost 0 bases and 2 bases respectively, with 16 bases between them. Looked up from germline, CDR1 is SGHDN and CDR2 is FVKESK. The CDR3 sequence is 17 residues long. DNA for the CDR3: TGTGCCAGCAGCCAAGAATTAGGTTGGACTGTACAAGAGACCCAGTACTTC. Translating gives CASSQELGWTVQETQYF.

This chain joins TRBV4-1 and TRBJ2-7; no clear D. CDR1 and CDR2 (germline): MGHRA, YSYEKL. CDR3 length equals 15 residues. Trimming removed 0 bases at V and 0 bases at J, with 9 bases between. CDR3 DNA sequence: TGCGCCAGCAGCCAAGATTGGGCGAGCTCCTACGAGCAGTACTTC. The encoded protein is CASSQDWASSYEQYF.

The rearrangement uses TRBV13 and TRBJ2-5; D perhaps matches TRBD1 (6 bases). From germline, CDR1 is PRHDT and CDR2 FYEKMQ (reference sequence). The CDR3 sequence is 14 residues long. Trimming took off 4 bases at V and 1 base at J, with 10 bases between the two ends. The CDR3: CASSSGHFQETQYF. For the CDR3, the DNA is TGTGCCAGCAGCTCGGGACATTTCCAAGAGACCCAGTACTTC.